This entry concerns a single TCR beta chain. It has no known antigen specificity. Per-base qualities were not stored, and no clone one base away is much larger. The immunoSEQ hsTCRB v3.0 assay was used at survey level resolution to sequence the TRB variable region. The targeted TRB sequencing depth was about 40,000-55,000 T-cell genomes per sample. Pooled TRB libraries were sequenced on an Illumina MiSeq with a v3 150-cycle kit. Concerning the study's data processing: Analysis of repertoires was carried out in R inside a reproducible Nextflow workflow spanning QC, data transformation and analysis. LymphoSeq2, an R package for AIRR-Seq data exploration, was used to implement custom analyses. Several samples yielding fewer than 5000 total TRB sequences were excluded, leaving approximately 190 analyzed HIV repertoires. Among the 200 or so HIV repertoires that were kept, under 60 were collected before ART initiation and some 130 were collected after ART initiation. Each repertoire was downsampled to 5000 TRB nucleotide sequences, and summary statistics were averaged across 100 downsampling iterations. TRB sequences were retained for analysis only if CDR3 regions of at least seven amino acids were present. Diversity was measured with a Shannon entropy-derived clonality score and the Gini coefficient. In the repertoire networks, any two of the top 5000 CDR3 amino acid sequences were linked whenever the two sequences differed by an edit distance of one. GLIPH2 predicted antigen specificity groups and MHC restriction for TRB CDR3 amino acid sequences. To flag known CMV, EBV, HIV or tissue antigen associations, CDR3 amino acid sequences were matched against VDJdb and McPAS-TCR. Pre-ART, post-ART and control groups were compared with Wilcoxon signed-rank tests and Holm-Bonferroni correction. In TCRdb, the immuneACCESS table is reduced to in-frame sequences with V and J assigned. These tables do not hold every clone; where another copy was compared, an unresolved V gene accounts for under half, and the others remain unexplained. Clone size and V and J calls were adopted from that table, with D and trimming inferred from the DNA. The sample table shows some 21,000 clones, and 82% are seen once. The ten largest account for 8.1% of the sample.

The sample is drawn from a study of long-term antiretroviral therapy in people with HIV (dated by TCRdb to 2021 to 2024). With regard to the full study: The earliest samples were collected approximately a decade before the 2015 WHO recommendation for immediate ART, a period when ART was typically delayed until CD4 counts fell. Whether ART initiation and durable HIV suppression were associated with changes in peripheral blood TRB repertoire composition and diversity was tested in a retrospective serial study. Among the 30 or so participants with HIV, over nine were female. No cross-contamination during QIAcube processing turned up in test extractions that ran a monoclonal T-cell line alongside more than 30 polyclonal samples. A total of 192 cryopreserved PBMC samples were contributed to the cohort by 30 adults with confirmed HIV infection, with samples collected serially over a mean of approximately 6 years (range 1-12).

Summary of the overall study and its limitations: CDR3 length ranges in HIV repertoires were narrower than in controls, and network structure suggested an antigen-experienced repertoire with only a slight naive shift after ART. The samples were dated from about 2003 to 2018, and the ART regimens that were used may be less effective than current ART regimens. No data were available on ART adherence, viral resistance or therapy changes, limiting inferences about post-ART repertoire changes. At every time point, the repertoire was dominated by expanded TRB clones first identified before ART initiation, although this dominance fluctuated and, in many PLHIV, declined after ART. Owing to limited PBMC availability, only the TCR beta chain was sequenced, without alpha chain pairing. A significant increase in TRB diversity was found to be associated with ART initiation, although TRB diversity was observed to remain significantly below that of transplant donor controls even after long-term ART. Because cell numbers in pre-ART samples were limited, unsorted PBMC were profiled instead of sorted CD4+ and CD8+ T cells.

Participants were included only if at least one PBMC sample before ART initiation and at least two post-ART samples were available. Treatment was received in the United States of America by all participants with HIV. Before DNA extraction, cryopreserved samples of roughly 0.9-10 million PBMC were thawed and then washed. At the time of the earliest PBMC sample, participants with HIV were aged between about 23 and 54 years. Per participant, PBMC samples came from 1-4 timepoints prior to ART initiation and 2-8 timepoints following ART initiation, for a median of 7 samples. For every participant, serial HIV viral load, CD4+ T-cell count, ART history and demographic data were obtained. Genomic DNA was extracted from unsorted PBMC with a Qiagen kit on a QIAcube, with processing performed in batches of 12 samples. As encoded in the germline V gene, CDR1 is MDHEN while CDR2 is SYDVKM. The germline V and J ends show losses of 5 bases and 7 bases respectively, and no gene match explains 14 bases of the junction. The CDR3, cysteine through phenylalanine, is 17 amino acids long. The CDR3 DNA has 51 bases and is translated from base 1.

Specimen: unsorted PBMCs, collected at the start of antiretroviral therapy. The clonotype comes from a man aged 50-60 years with HIV. The chain was built from TRBV28 and TRBJ1-4; 9 junctional bases match TRBD1. The sequenced DNA is TGTGCCAGCAGTGATCCGGGACAGGGAGGGGCAGGTGAAAAACTGTTTTTT. Its coded protein is CASSDPGQGGAGEKLFF.